Below, 32 T cell receptor beta chains from the same sample are listed, as sequenced in a study of blood T cells in healthy people across ages. A second PCR of 7 to 11 cycles used a sample-barcoded 5' primer and a J-beta primer mix. TCRdb ran MiXCR on the 5' RACE reads and lists one entry per CDR3 protein. The sample includes about 1.5 million distinct CDR3 sequences, about 42% of them seen just once. Sequenced sample: blood. These receptors all stem from a woman between 18 and 29 years old in good health.

The rearrangement links TRBV20-1 to TRBJ2-7; TRBD2 matches at 8 bases. Trimming cost V 1 base and J 2 bases; bases outside gene matches: 10. This CDR3 contains 16 residues. The V gene's germline CDR1 is DFQATT and CDR2 SNEGSKA (reference sequence). The CDR3 DNA follows: TGCAGTGCTAGAGGGCTAGCGGGCCTATCCACCTACGAGCAGTACTTC. It codes for CSARGLAGLSTYEQYF.

This clonotype was recorded a few times. V and J are TRBV7-9 and TRBJ2-7; 7 nucleotides match TRBD1. Per germline, CDR1 SEHNR and CDR2 FQNEAQ (reference sequence). The CDR3 runs 17 residues. The ends lost 1 base at V and 2 bases at J; junction bases unmatched: 11. CDR3 in DNA: TGTGCCAGCAGCTTAGGGGGGCTGACAGGGACGCCCTACGAGCAGTACTTC. Amino acid sequence: CASSLGGLTGTPYEQYF.

The genes are TRBV24-1 and TRBJ2-1; D gene uncertain. With 1 base removed from V and 9 bases from J, the gap between germline ends came to 3 bases. The CDR3 length is 11 residues. The germline gives CDR1 KGHDR, CDR2 SFDVKD. This chain's CDR3 is CATSDLGEQFF. In DNA, the CDR3 is TGTGCCACCAGTGATTTAGGTGAGCAGTTCTTC.

The gene calls are TRBV10-3 and TRBJ2-1, with 8 bases identical to TRBD1. V lost 3 bases to trimming and J lost 1 base; unmatched junction nucleotides: 11. CDR3 size: 18 residues. Per the germline V gene, CDR1 is ENHRY and CDR2 is SYGVKD. The CDR3 protein is CAISEFRTGLKSYNEQFF. The CDR3 DNA follows: TGTGCCATCAGTGAATTCCGGACAGGGCTAAAGTCCTACAATGAGCAGTTCTTC.

This chain joins TRBV12-3 or TRBV12-4 and TRBJ2-5; 7 positions agree with TRBD1. The CDR3 is 15 amino acids. The V segment lost 3 bases and the J segment 3 bases; nucleotides outside the gene matches: 7. The CDR3 DNA reads as TGTGCCAGCAGTTTGCGTAGGGGGCGGGAAGAGACCCAGTACTTC. It encodes CASSLRRGREETQYF.

The chain carries TRBV6-6 and TRBJ1-4, with TRBD1 matching over 10 bases. The CDR3 totals 13 residues. Losses at the gene ends were 9 bases for V and 5 bases for J; bases not matched to a gene: 3. Germline assignment: CDR1 MNHNY and CDR2 SVGAGI (reference sequence). The CDR3 coding sequence is TGTGCCAGGCGACAGGGGGCAAATGAAAAACTGTTTTTT. Translated, it gives CARRQGANEKLFF.

The chain uses TRBV3-1 and TRBJ2-7, with D perhaps being TRBD1 or TRBD2 (5 bases each). Germline V gives CDR1 LGHDT, CDR2 YNNKEL (reference sequence). The CDR3 consists of 18 residues. Trimming removed 0 bases at V and 0 bases at J, with 18 bases between. The CDR3 DNA reads as TGTGCCAGCAGCCAAGATGAATCGGAAGGGACCTACTCCTACGAGCAGTACTTC. It encodes CASSQDESEGTYSYEQYF.

This clonotype was detected a few times. The chain uses TRBV4-1 and TRBJ2-7; no firm D call. The ends were cut back, 2 bases at V and 4 bases at J, with 15 bases in the middle. The CDR3 loop spans 15 amino acids. Germline loops: CDR1 MGHRA, CDR2 YSYEKL. CDR3 residues: CASSQPTTKGYEQYF. In nucleotides, the CDR3 is TGCGCCAGCAGCCAACCTACTACCAAGGGTTACGAGCAGTACTTC.

The chain employs TRBV6-2 or TRBV6-3 and TRBJ2-7; TRBD1 matches 10 bases. The V and J ends lost 5 bases and 0 bases, in that order; junction bases with no gene match: 7. Germline-derived CDR1 and CDR2 are MNHEY and SVGEGT. The CDR3 spans 16 residues. This CDR3 reads CASSGPRTGGSYEQYF. DNA of the CDR3: TGTGCCAGCAGTGGTCCGAGGACAGGGGGCTCCTACGAGCAGTACTTC.

The chain links TRBV7-8 to TRBJ2-4; TRBD2 agrees at 8 bases. The trim removed 3 bases at V and 8 bases at J, leaving 12 bases unmatched. This CDR3 contains 16 residues. CDR1 is SGHVS and CDR2 is FQNEAQ in the germline V gene. Here the CDR3 reads CASSLGRRGLEDIQYF. The CDR3 DNA follows: TGTGCCAGCAGCTTGGGACGTCGGGGACTAGAGGACATTCAGTACTTC.

The genes are TRBV7-2 and TRBJ1-2, with D possibly matching TRBD1 (5 bases). CDR1 and CDR2 from the germline V gene are SGHTA and FQGNSA. V was clipped by 5 bases and J by 2 bases, with 9 bases between them. This CDR3 has 13 amino acids. The CDR3 here is CASSIDRNYGYTF. The CDR3 nucleotides read TGTGCCAGCAGCATAGACAGAAACTATGGCTACACCTTC.

The chain is built from TRBV29-1 and TRBJ1-1; D is perhaps TRBD1 (6 bases). Trimming took off 7 bases at V and 1 base at J, with 13 bases between the two ends. This CDR3 region has 13 residues. The germline V gene has CDR1 SQVTM and CDR2 ANQGSEA. The CDR3 DNA is TGCAGCGCCAGACAGGTCCAGAACACTGAAGCTTTCTTT. It specifies CSARQVQNTEAFF.

The rearrangement uses TRBV28 and TRBJ2-1; 8 bases align to TRBD2. CDR3 length: 14 residues. Trimming cost V 2 bases and J 8 bases; bases outside gene matches: 5. CDR1 MDHEN and CDR2 SYDVKM come from the germline V gene. This chain's CDR3 is CASSLIGRAHEQFF. DNA of the CDR3: TGTGCCAGCAGTTTAATCGGGAGGGCACATGAGCAGTTCTTC.

This chain uses TRBV4-3 with TRBJ2-2, with TRBD2 as a possible D gene (6 bases). The germline CDR1 and CDR2 sequences are LGHNA and YSLEER. Trimming removed 0 bases at V and 5 bases at J, with 16 bases between. The CDR3 spans 17 residues. CDR3 sequence reads: CASSQDMRRDQTGELFF. CDR3 sequence (DNA): TGCGCCAGCAGCCAAGATATGCGGCGGGACCAAACCGGGGAGCTGTTTTTT.

J is TRBJ2-1 and V is TRBV6-2 or TRBV6-3; D possibly corresponds to TRBD2 (6 bases). The J call may be in error: the DNA end matches TRBJ2-7 better. The length of the CDR3 is 16 residues. Germline lookup yields CDR1 MNHEY and CDR2 SVGEGT. The DNA for the CDR3 is TGTGCCAGCAGCCCCCACGGGAGCCCCTCCTACAATGAGCAGTACTTC. This sequence encodes CASSPHGSPSYNEQYF.

CDR3 nucleotide sequence: TGCAGTGCTAGAGAAGGACAGCGCTACGAGCAGTACTTC. This translates into CSAREGQRYEQYF. This rearrangement joins TRBV20-1 to TRBJ2-7; the D gene is possibly TRBD1 (6 bases). The CDR3 consists of 13 residues. V was trimmed by 0 bases and J by 3 bases, leaving 9 bases between them. Looked up from germline, CDR1 is DFQATT and CDR2 is SNEGSKA (reference sequence).

This clonotype was found a few times. The chain recombines TRBV30 with TRBJ2-1, with D perhaps matching TRBD2 (6 bases). Trimming shortened V by 5 bases and J by 14 bases, and 13 bases separated the two germline ends. The CDR3 sequence is 10 residues long. Looked up from germline, CDR1 is GTSNPN and CDR2 is SVGIG (reference sequence). As DNA, the CDR3 is TGTGCCTGGGACGACCGGGAGAAGTTCTTC. Translated: CAWDDREKFF.

The chain uses TRBV27 and TRBJ2-7; 7 nucleotides match TRBD1. The germline V gene has CDR1 MNHEY and CDR2 SMNVEV (reference sequence). V lost 4 bases and J lost 5; bases outside the gene matches: 5. The CDR3 is made up of 13 amino acids. CDR3 in DNA: TGTGCCAGCAGTTGGGGACAGAACAACGAGCAGTACTTC. Protein product: CASSWGQNNEQYF.

The CDR3 loop reads CASSQVTVPTDTQYF. CDR3 coding DNA: TGCGCCAGCAGCCAAGTCACTGTCCCCACAGATACGCAGTATTTT. The chain joins TRBV4-3 to TRBJ2-3; D remains ambiguous. The CDR3 totals 15 residues. Trimming took 1 base from V and 2 from J, leaving 10 bases between them. The germline V gene encodes CDR1 LGHNA and CDR2 YSLEER.

The table lists this clonotype with a few counts. The chain uses TRBV7-3 and TRBJ2-1; D gene ambiguous. The CDR3 extends over 13 amino acids. Germline values: CDR1 SGHTA, CDR2 FQGTGA. V was trimmed by 1 base and J by 9 bases, leaving 10 bases between them. CDR3 nucleotide sequence: TGTGCCAGCAGCTTAAATCGACTTACTGAGCAGTTCTTC. Its protein is CASSLNRLTEQFF.

V and J are TRBV6-5 and TRBJ1-2, with a weak D call TRBD1 (5 bases). CDR1 and CDR2 from the germline V gene are MNHEY and SVGAGI. The CDR3 has 16 residues. With 6 bases removed from V and 8 bases from J, the gap between germline ends came to 25 bases. The CDR3 loop is CASSPGRDPPGRGYTF. CDR3 bases: TGTGCCAGCAGCCCTGGACGGGACCCGCCCGGGAGGGGCTACACCTTC.

V and J are TRBV2 and TRBJ2-1; 9 positions match TRBD1. The CDR3 has 14 residues. The V segment lost 6 bases and the J segment 6 bases; nucleotides outside the gene matches: 6. CDR1 and CDR2 from the germline V gene are SNHLY and FYNNEI. The DNA for the CDR3 is TGTGCCAGCAGGGGGGACAGGGTAGGCAATGAGCAGTTCTTC. This sequence encodes CASRGDRVGNEQFF.

This clonotype has just a few counts. The J gene is TRBJ2-7, the V gene TRBV29-1; TRBD2 aligns across 8 bases. Germline V CDR1 and CDR2: SQVTM, ANQGSEA. This CDR3 has 14 amino acids. The ends lost 0 bases at V and 5 bases at J; junction bases unmatched: 6. The CDR3 bases are TGCAGCGTTGAAGATACGGGAGGGCCACACGAGCAGTACTTC. Translated, it gives CSVEDTGGPHEQYF.

J is TRBJ1-5 and V is TRBV13; TRBD1 is a possible D gene (5 bases). The V gene's germline CDR1 is PRHDT and CDR2 FYEKMQ (reference sequence). The germline V and J ends were trimmed by 3 bases and 3 bases, with 12 bases remaining between them. There are 15 residues in the CDR3. CDR3 in amino acids: CASSFRARDNQPQHF. The CDR3 DNA is TGTGCCAGCAGCTTCAGGGCCCGGGACAATCAGCCCCAGCATTTT.

J is TRBJ2-3 and V is TRBV27, with 12 bases fitting TRBD2. The germline gives CDR1 MNHEY, CDR2 SMNVEV (reference sequence). The CDR3 spans 16 residues. The V gene end was trimmed by 8 bases and the J gene end by 5 bases; junction bases not matched to a gene: 11. The CDR3 sequence: CASGPTSGGWLDTQYF. The CDR3 nucleotides are TGTGCCAGCGGCCCGACTAGCGGGGGCTGGTTAGATACGCAGTATTTT.

This clonotype showed up just a few times. V gene TRBV6-2 or TRBV6-3 combines with J gene TRBJ2-7; the match to TRBD2 covers 9 bases. Germline trimming cut 2 bases from V and 7 bases from J; bases unmatched to any gene: 18. This CDR3 spans 18 amino acids. Per germline, CDR1 MNHEY and CDR2 SVGEGT. CDR3 region: CASSYTAGGGSSYNEQYF. The DNA for the CDR3 is TGTGCCAGCAGTTACACAGCGGGGGGCGGGAGCTCCTACAATGAGCAGTACTTC.

This chain joins TRBV19 and TRBJ2-1, with D unclear. The CDR3 extends over 15 amino acids. Germline V gives CDR1 LNHDA, CDR2 SQIVND (reference sequence). V was shortened by 3 bases and J by 7 bases, with 16 bases between the two germline ends. This chain's CDR3 is CASSIWDLESNEQFF. The CDR3 coding sequence is TGTGCCAGTAGTATTTGGGATTTGGAATCGAATGAGCAGTTCTTC.

V gene TRBV15 combines with J gene TRBJ1-2; 9 nucleotides line up with TRBD1. V dropped 1 base and J dropped 2; count of bases not matched to a gene: 2. Per the germline V gene, CDR1 is LNHNV and CDR2 is YYDKDF (reference sequence). CDR3 size: 15 residues. CDR3 sequence (DNA): TGTGCCACCAGCAGAGGAGGGACAGGGAACTATGGCTACACCTTC. Translated, it gives CATSRGGTGNYGYTF.

V usage is TRBV9 and J usage is TRBJ2-3; D might be TRBD1 or TRBD2, each matching 5 bases. The V gene's germline CDR1 is SGDLS and CDR2 YYNGEE. This CDR3 region has 16 residues. Between the trimmed V and J ends, which lost 0 bases and 2 bases, there was a span of 13 bases. In DNA, the CDR3 is TGTGCCAGCAGCGTAGAGGTACTAGGGGACACAGATACGCAGTATTTT. Translation gives CASSVEVLGDTDTQYF.

This clonotype was seen repeatedly, ten times or more. The J gene is TRBJ1-5, the V gene TRBV12-3 or TRBV12-4, with D hard to call. This CDR3 region has 12 residues. The ends were cut back, 8 bases at V and 0 bases at J, with 5 bases in the middle. CDR3 sequence: CASGYSNQPQHF. In DNA, the CDR3 is TGTGCCAGCGGGTATAGCAATCAGCCCCAGCATTTT.

The rearrangement uses TRBV28 and TRBJ1-4; D call uncertain. The CDR3 runs to 15 residues. Germline lookup yields CDR1 MDHEN and CDR2 SYDVKM. V was pared by 5 bases and J by 0 bases, with 10 bases between. CDR3 nucleotides: TGTGCCAGCAGTACAGACGGTGCAACTAATGAAAAACTGTTTTTT. It codes for CASSTDGATNEKLFF.

In its sample, this clonotype was seen once. The genes are TRBV7-8 and TRBJ1-5; D not resolved. The CDR3 totals 14 residues. Germline V CDR1 and CDR2: SGHVS, FQNEAQ. V was cut by 0 bases and J by 8 bases, with 11 bases left in between. The CDR3 DNA sequence: TGTGCCAGCAGCTTAGCGGCCGCGCAGGAGCCCCAGCATTTT. Encoded protein: CASSLAAAQEPQHF.